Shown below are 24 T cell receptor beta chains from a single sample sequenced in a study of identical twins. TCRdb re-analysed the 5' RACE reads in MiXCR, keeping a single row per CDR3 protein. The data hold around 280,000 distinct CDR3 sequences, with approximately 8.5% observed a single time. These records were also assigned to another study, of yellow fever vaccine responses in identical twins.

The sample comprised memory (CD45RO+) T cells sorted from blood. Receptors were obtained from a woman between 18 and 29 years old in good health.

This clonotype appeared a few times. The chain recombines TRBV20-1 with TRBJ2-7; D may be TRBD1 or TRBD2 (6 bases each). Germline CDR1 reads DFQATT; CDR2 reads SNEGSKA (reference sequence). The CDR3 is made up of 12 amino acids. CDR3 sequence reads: CSARDKEGGLVV. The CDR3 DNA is TGCAGTGCTAGAGATAAGGAGGGGGGCTTAGTCGTC.

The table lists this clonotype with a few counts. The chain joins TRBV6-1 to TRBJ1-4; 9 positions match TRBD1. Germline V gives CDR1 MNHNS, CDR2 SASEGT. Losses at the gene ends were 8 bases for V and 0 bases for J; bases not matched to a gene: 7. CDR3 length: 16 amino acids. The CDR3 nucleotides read TGTGCCAGCGTCCGGACAGGGGTGCCAACTAATGAAAAACTGTTTTTT. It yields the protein CASVRTGVPTNEKLFF.

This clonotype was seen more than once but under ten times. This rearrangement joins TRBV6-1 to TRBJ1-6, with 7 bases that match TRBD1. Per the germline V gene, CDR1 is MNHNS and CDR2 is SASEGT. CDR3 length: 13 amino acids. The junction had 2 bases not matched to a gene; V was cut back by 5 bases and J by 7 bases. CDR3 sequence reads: CASSTGENSPLHF. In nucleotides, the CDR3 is TGTGCCAGCAGTACAGGGGAAAATTCACCCCTCCACTTT.

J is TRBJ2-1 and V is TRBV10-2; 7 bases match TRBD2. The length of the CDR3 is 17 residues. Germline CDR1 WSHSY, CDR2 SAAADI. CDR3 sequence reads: CVDTTDYAGVTYNEQFF. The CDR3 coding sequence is TGCGTTGATACCACTGATTACGCGGGGGTGACCTACAATGAGCAGTTCTTC.

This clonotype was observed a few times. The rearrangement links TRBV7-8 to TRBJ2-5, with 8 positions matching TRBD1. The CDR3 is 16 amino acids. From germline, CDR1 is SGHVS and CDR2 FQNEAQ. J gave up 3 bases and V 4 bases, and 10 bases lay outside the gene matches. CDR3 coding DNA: TGTGCCAGCAGCTCTCAGAAACAGGGGGGTAAAGAGACCCAGTACTTC. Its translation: CASSSQKQGGKETQYF. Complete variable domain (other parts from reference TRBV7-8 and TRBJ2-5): GAGVSQSPRYKVAKRGQDVALRCDPISGHVSLFWYQQALGQGPEFLTYFQNEAQLDKSGLPSDRFFAERPEGSVSTLKIQRTQQEDSAVYLCASSSQKQGGKETQYFGPGTRLLVL.

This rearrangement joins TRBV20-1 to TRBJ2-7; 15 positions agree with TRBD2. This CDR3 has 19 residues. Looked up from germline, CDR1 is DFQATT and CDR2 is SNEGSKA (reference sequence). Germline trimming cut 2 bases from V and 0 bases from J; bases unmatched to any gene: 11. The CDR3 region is CSARSLGLAGGDVSYEQYF. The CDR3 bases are TGCAGTGCTAGATCATTGGGACTAGCGGGAGGTGACGTCTCCTACGAGCAGTACTTC.

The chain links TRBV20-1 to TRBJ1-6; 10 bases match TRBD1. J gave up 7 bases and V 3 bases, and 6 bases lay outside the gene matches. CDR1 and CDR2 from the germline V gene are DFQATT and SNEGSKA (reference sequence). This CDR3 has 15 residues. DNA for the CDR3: TGCAGTGCTAGTGCCGGGACAGGGGTCAATTCACCCCTCCACTTT. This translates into CSASAGTGVNSPLHF.

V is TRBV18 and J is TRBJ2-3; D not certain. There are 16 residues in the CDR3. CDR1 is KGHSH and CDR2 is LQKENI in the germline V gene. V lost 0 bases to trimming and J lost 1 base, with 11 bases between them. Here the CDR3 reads CASSPPGYIGTDTQYF. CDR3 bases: TGTGCCAGCTCACCACCAGGATATATTGGCACAGATACGCAGTATTTT.

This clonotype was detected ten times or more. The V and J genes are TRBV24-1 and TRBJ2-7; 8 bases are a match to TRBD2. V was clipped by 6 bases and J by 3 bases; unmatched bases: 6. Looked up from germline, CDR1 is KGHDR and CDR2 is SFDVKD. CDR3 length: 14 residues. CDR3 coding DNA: TGTGCCACCAGTCCGGGAGGGCCATTCTACGAGCAGTACTTC. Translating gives CATSPGGPFYEQYF.

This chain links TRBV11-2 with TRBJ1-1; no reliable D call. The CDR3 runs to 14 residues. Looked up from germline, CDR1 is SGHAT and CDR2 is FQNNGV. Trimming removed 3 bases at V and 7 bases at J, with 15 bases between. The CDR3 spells CASSFSSPADEAFF. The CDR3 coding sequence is TGTGCCAGCAGCTTCAGTTCACCTGCGGATGAAGCTTTCTTT.

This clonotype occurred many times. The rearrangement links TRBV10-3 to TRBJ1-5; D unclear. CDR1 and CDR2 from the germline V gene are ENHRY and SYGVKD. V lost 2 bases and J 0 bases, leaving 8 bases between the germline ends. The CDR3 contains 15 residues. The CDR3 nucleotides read TGTGCCATCAGTGAGGCGGGAAATAGCAATCAGCCCCAGCATTTT. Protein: CAISEAGNSNQPQHF.

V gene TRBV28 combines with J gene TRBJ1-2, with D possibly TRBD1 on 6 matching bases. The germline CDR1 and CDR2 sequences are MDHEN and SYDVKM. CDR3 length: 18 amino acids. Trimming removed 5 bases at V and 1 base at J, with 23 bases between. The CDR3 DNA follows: TGTGCCAGCAGTACCAACAGGGCCACCCCACTTCTTAACTATGGCTACACCTTC. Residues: CASSTNRATPLLNYGYTF.

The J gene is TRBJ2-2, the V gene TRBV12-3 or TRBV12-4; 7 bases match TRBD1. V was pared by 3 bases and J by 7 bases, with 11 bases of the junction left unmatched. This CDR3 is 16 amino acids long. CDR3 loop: CASSFRRGQVHGELFF. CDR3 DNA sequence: TGTGCCAGCAGTTTTCGAAGGGGGCAAGTTCACGGGGAGCTGTTTTTT.

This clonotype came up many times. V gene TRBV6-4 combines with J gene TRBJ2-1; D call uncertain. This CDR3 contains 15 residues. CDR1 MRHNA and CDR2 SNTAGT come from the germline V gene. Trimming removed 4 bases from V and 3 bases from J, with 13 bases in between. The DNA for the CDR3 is TGTGCCAGCAGTGCCCGCTCGGGCGACTACAATGAGCAGTTCTTC. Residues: CASSARSGDYNEQFF.

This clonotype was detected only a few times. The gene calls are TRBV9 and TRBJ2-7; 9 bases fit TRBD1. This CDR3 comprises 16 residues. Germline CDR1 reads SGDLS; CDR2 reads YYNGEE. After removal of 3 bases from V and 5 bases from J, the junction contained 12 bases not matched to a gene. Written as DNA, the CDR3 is TGTGCCAGCAGCGCAACCCCCGGGACAGGGTTTCACGAGCAGTACTTC. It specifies CASSATPGTGFHEQYF.

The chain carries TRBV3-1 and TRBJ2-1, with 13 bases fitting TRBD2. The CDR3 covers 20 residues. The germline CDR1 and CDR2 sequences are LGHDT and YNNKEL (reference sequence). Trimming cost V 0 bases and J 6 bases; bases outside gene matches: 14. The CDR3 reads CASSQEGTLGLAGVGNEQFF. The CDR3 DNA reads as TGTGCCAGCAGCCAAGAAGGTACCTTAGGACTAGCGGGAGTCGGCAATGAGCAGTTCTTC.

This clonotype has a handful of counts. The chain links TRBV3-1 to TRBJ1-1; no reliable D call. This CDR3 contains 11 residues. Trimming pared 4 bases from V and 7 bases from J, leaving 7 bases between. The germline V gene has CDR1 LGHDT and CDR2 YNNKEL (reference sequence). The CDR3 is CASSRRFEAFF. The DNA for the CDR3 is TGTGCCAGCAGCCGCCGGTTTGAAGCTTTCTTT.

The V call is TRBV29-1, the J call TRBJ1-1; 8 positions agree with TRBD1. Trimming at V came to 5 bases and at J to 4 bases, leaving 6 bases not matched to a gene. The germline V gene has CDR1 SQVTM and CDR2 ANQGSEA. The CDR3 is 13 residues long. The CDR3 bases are TGCAGCGTTCAGGGGGCGCTGGTCACTGAAGCTTTCTTT. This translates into CSVQGALVTEAFF.

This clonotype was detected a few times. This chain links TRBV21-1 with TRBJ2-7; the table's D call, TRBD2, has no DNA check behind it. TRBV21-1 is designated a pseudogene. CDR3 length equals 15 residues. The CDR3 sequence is CASSKEPEGNDEQYF. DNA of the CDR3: TGTGCCAGCAGCAAAGAGCCAGAGGGAAATGACGAGCAGTACTTC.

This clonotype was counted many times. This CDR3 is CASSDKLEQFF. The DNA of the CDR3 is TGTGCCAGCAGCGACAAACTTGAGCAGTTCTTC. The chain links TRBV12-3 or TRBV12-4 to TRBJ2-1; D not certain. Deletions cut 6 bases from V and 9 bases from J, with 9 bases between. This CDR3 has 11 residues.

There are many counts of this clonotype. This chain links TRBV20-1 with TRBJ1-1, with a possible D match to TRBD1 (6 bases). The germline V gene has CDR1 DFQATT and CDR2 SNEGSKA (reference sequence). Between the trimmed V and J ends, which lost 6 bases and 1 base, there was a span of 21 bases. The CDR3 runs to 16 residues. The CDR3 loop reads CSAPTGQPLKNTEAFF. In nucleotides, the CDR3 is TGCAGTGCCCCCACCGGACAGCCACTAAAGAACACTGAAGCTTTCTTT.

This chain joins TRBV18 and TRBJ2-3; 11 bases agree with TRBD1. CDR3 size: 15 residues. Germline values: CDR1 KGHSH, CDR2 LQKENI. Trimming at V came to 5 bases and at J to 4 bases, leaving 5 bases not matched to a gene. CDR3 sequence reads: CASSLWTGGADTQYF. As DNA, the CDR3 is TGTGCCAGCTCATTATGGACAGGGGGCGCAGATACGCAGTATTTT.

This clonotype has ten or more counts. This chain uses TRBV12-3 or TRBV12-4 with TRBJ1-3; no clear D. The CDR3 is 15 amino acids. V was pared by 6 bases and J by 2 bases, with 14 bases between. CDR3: CASRFQVPPGNTIYF. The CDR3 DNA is TGTGCCAGCAGATTCCAGGTTCCCCCTGGAAACACCATATATTTT.

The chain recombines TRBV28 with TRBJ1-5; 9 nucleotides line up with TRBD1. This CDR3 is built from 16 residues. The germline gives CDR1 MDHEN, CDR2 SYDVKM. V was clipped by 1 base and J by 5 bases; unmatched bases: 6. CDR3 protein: CASSLYARTGDQPQHF. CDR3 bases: TGTGCCAGCAGTTTATACGCCCGGACAGGGGATCAGCCCCAGCATTTT. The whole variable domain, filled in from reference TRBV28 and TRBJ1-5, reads DVKVTQSSRYLVKRTGEKVFLECVQDMDHENMFWYRQDPGLGLRLIYFSYDVKMKEKGDIPEGYSVSREKKERFSLILESASTNQTSMYLCASSLYARTGDQPQHFGDGTRLSIL.